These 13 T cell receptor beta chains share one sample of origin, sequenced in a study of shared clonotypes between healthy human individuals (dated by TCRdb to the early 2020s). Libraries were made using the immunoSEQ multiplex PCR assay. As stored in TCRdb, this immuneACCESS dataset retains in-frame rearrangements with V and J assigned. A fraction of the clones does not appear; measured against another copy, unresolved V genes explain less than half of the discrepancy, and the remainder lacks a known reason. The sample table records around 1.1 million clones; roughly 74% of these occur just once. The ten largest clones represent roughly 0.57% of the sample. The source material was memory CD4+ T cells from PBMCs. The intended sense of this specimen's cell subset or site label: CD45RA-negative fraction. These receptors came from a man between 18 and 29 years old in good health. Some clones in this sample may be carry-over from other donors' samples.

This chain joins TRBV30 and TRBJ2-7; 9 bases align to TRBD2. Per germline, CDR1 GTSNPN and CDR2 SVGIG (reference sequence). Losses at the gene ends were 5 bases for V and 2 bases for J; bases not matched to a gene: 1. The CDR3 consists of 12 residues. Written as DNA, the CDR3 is TGTGCCTGGGGCGGGGGGGCCTACGAGCAGTACTTC. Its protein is CAWGGGAYEQYF.

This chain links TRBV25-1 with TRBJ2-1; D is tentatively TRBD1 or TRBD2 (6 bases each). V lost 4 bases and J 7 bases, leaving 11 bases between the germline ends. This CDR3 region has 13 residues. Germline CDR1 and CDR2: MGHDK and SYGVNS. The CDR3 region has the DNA TGTGCCAGCAGTGCGGGGGCCAGAAATGAGCAGTTCTTC. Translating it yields CASSAGARNEQFF.

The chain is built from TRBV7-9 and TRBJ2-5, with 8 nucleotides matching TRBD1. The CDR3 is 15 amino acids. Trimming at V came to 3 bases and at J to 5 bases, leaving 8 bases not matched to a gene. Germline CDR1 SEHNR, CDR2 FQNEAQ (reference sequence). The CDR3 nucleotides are TGTGCCAGCAGCTTGGGTGACAGGGGACGGGAGACCCAGTACTTC. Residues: CASSLGDRGRETQYF.

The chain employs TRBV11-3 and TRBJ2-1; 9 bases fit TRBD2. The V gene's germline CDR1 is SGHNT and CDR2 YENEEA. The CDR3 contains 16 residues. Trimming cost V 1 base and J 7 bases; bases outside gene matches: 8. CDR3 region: CASSLGLAAGQNEQFF. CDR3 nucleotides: TGTGCCAGCAGCTTAGGACTAGCGGCTGGACAAAATGAGCAGTTCTTC.

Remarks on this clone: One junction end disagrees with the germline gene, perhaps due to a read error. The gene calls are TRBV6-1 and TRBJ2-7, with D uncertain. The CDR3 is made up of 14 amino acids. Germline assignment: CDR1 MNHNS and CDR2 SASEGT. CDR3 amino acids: CASSEAPFSYEQYF. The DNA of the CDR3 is TGTGCCAGTAGTGAAGCCCCCTTCAGCTACGAGCAGTACTTC.

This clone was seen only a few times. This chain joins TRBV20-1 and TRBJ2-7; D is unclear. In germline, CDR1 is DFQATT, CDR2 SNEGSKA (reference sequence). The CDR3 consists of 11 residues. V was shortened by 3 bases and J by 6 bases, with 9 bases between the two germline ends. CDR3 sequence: CSASLAFEQYF. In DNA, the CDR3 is TGCAGTGCTAGTTTGGCGTTCGAGCAGTACTTC.

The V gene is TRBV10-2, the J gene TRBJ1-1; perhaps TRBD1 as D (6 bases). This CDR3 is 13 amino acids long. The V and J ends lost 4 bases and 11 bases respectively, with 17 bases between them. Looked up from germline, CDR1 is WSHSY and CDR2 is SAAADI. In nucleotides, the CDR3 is TGCGCCAGCAGTGTCTCAGGGGCTGAATGGGCTTTCTTT. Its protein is CASSVSGAEWAFF.

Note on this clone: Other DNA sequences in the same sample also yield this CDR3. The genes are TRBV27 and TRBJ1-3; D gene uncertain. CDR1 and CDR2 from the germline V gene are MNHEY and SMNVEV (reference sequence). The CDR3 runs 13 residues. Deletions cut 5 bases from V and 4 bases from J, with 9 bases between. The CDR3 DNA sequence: TGTGCCAGCAGTGGAGGGCCCGGAAACACCATATATTTT. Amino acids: CASSGGPGNTIYF.

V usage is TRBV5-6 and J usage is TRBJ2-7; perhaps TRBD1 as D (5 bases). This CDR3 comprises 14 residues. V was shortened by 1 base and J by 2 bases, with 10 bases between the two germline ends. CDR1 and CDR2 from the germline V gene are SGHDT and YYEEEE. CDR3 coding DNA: TGTGCCAGCAGCTTGAGGACACCCGCCTACGAGCAGTACTTC. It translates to CASSLRTPAYEQYF.

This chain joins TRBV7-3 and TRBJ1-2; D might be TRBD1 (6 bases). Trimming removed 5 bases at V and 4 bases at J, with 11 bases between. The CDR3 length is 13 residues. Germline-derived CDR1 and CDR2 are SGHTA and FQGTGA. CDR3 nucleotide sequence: TGTGCCAGCAGCCCGGGAGGGGGCTATGGCTACACCTTC. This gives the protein CASSPGGGYGYTF. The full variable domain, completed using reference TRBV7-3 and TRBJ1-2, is GAGVSQTPSNKVTEKGKYVELRCDPISGHTALYWYRQSLGQGPEFLIYFQGTGAADDSGLPNDRFFAVRPEGSVSTLKIQRTERGDSAVYLCASSPGGGYGYTFGSGTRLTVV.

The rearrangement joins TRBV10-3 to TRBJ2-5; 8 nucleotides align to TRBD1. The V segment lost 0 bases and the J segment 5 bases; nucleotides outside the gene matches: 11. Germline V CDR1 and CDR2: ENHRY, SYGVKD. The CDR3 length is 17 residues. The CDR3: CAISESTRTGKSETQYF. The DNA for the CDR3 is TGTGCCATCAGTGAGTCGACTAGGACAGGGAAAAGCGAGACCCAGTACTTC.

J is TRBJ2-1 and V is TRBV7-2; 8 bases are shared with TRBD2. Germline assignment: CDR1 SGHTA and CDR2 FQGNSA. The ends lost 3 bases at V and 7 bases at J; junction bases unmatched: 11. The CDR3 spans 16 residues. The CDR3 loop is CASSFSVLAAQNEQFF. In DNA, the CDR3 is TGTGCCAGCAGCTTCTCAGTACTAGCGGCCCAAAATGAGCAGTTCTTC.

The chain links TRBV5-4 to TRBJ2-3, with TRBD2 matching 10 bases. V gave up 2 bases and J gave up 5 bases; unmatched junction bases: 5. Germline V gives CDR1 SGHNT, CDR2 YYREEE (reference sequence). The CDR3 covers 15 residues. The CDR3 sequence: CASSLAGGLEDTQYF. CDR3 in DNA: TGTGCCAGCAGCTTAGCGGGAGGGTTGGAAGATACGCAGTATTTT.